This is a list of T cell receptor beta chains from one sample in a study of control samples from healthy donors and cancer patients. Sequencing used immunoSEQ multiplex PCR; TCRdb keeps in-frame clones, though not all of them. The sample lists roughly 190,000 clones; over 80% were seen once. The material sequenced was blood. Every receptor here comes from a man aged 30 to 39 in good health. The conserved cysteine and the conserved F or W are not part of the CDR3 here. A D gene is named only where the DNA matches it firmly.

V,J,D,CDR3
TRBV7-9,TRBJ1-2,.,ASSLNTRRYT
TRBV20-1,TRBJ1-2,TRBD1,SASSQGGRDGYT
TRBV5-1,TRBJ1-4,TRBD1,ASSPRQGGSEKLF
TRBV20-1,TRBJ2-6,.,SARGTGVLT
TRBV5-5,TRBJ1-2,TRBD1,ASSSMAGQGAVGYT
TRBV30,TRBJ1-6,.,AWSGRAGVNSPLH
TRBV5-1,TRBJ1-2,.,ASRNSDRYGYT
TRBV7-9,TRBJ2-1,TRBD2,ASSSSSLAGDYNEQF
TRBV5-5,TRBJ1-1,.,ASSLGGKNTEAF
TRBV30,TRBJ2-5,.,AWSVGGGGINRETQY
TRBV18,TRBJ1-5,TRBD1,ASSPDRGNSNQPQH
TRBV30,TRBJ2-5,.,AWSVGGGIETQY
TRBV12-3/TRBV12-4,TRBJ1-2,TRBD1,ASSGQGVDGYT
TRBV10-1,TRBJ2-2,.,ASSEEDNTGELF
TRBV2,TRBJ2-2,TRBD1,ASSVRTGGPGELF
TRBV10-2,TRBJ1-2,TRBD1,ASGRDRTVINYGYT
TRBV5-6,TRBJ2-4,.,ASSYLGVAKNIQY
TRBV5-6,TRBJ1-4,.,ASSLLNPGYNEKLF
TRBV30,TRBJ2-3,TRBD2,AWRPLLAGGPTTDTQY
TRBV6-6,TRBJ1-1,.,ASSYALQGKDTEAF
TRBV28,TRBJ2-4,TRBD1,ASSLWPGGVNIQY
TRBV12-3/TRBV12-4,TRBJ1-2,.,ASSQGSGGYT
TRBV10-3,TRBJ2-7,.,ATGDGYEQY
TRBV5-6,TRBJ2-7,.,ASSFGTAGEQY
TRBV7-2,TRBJ2-1,.,ASRSPSGGANEQF
TRBV2,TRBJ1-1,TRBD1,ASSGQGASEAF
TRBV20-1,TRBJ2-7,TRBD1,SASKGGVGEQY
TRBV19,TRBJ2-3,TRBD1,ASSTRGTGLSTDTQY
TRBV2,TRBJ1-4,TRBD1,ASSGGGTGDEKLF
TRBV29-1,TRBJ1-5,.,SVDKVLKQPQH
TRBV30,TRBJ2-7,.,AWRPAAGIPSYEQY
TRBV6-5,TRBJ1-2,TRBD1,ASSYTPQGAQNGYT
TRBV3-1/TRBV3-2,TRBJ1-1,TRBD1,ASSHGTANTEAF
TRBV15,TRBJ2-1,.,ATSRREAGDNEQF
TRBV7-9,TRBJ1-3,.,ASSPFLGVSGNTIY